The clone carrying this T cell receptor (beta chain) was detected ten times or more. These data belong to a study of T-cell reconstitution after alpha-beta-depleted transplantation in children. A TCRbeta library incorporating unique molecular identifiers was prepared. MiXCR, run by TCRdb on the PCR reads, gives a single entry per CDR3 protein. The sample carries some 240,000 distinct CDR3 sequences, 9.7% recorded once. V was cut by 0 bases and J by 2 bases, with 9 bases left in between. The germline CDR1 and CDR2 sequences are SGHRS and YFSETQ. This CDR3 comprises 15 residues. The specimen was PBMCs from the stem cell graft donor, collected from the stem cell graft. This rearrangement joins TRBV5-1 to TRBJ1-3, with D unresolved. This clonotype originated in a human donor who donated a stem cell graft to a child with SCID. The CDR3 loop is CASSLERGPGNTIYF. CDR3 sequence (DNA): TGCGCCAGCAGCTTGGAGAGAGGGCCTGGAAACACCATATATTTT.